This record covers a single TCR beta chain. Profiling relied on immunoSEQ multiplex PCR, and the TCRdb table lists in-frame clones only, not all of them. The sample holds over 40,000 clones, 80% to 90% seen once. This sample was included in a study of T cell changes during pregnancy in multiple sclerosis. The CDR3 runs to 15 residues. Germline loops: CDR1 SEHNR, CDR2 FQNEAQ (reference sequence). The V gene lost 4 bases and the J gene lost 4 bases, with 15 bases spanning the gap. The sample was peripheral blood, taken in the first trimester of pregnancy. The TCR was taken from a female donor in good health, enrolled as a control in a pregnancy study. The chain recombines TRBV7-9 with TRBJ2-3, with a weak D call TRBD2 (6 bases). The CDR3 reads CASSSEGGEADTQYF. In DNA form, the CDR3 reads TGTGCCAGCAGCTCAGAGGGCGGGGAGGCAGATACGCAGTATTTT.